The text below deals with one TCR beta chain. The J segment lost 5 bases and the V segment lost 3 bases, leaving 5 bases of the junction unmatched. CDR3 size: 14 residues. The germline V gene has CDR1 SEHNR and CDR2 FQNEAQ (reference sequence). The sample belongs to a study of blood T cells in healthy people across ages. Then a second PCR, running about 6 to 12 cycles, was carried out with a sample-barcoded 5' primer and a J-beta primer mix. A single record per CDR3 protein comes from TCRdb applying MiXCR to the 5' RACE reads. There are 650,000 to 800,000 distinct CDR3 sequences in the sample; 40% to 50% occur only once, and about 21% lies in the top ten.

The source is a man in his fifties or sixties in good health. The chain uses TRBV7-9 and TRBJ2-5; 8 bases map to TRBD2. Sequenced: blood. In DNA, the CDR3 is TGTGCCAGCAGCTTCCCGGGGGGGCTGGAGACCCAGTACTTC. Amino acids: CASSFPGGLETQYF.